This T cell receptor beta chain is from a study of Ad26.COV2.S vaccination and SARS-CoV-2 variants. Study information: The authors gave Ad26.COV2.S intramuscularly, either once or twice 56 days apart. Regarding the study as a whole: Vaccine recipients surpassed placebo recipients in spike-specific TCR breadth. A substantial breadth of spike-specific CD8+ and CD4+ T cell responses after vaccination has been reported.

As for treatment: approximately 18 received Ad26.COV2.S at low or high dose, single or two shots; 5 received placebo; per-sample allocation not given. Vaccine and placebo recipients were sampled on day 63 after the first injection. This vaccine is an Ad26 vector that expresses the Wuhan-strain SARS-CoV-2 spike. With respect to this clone: The antigen remains unidentified.

This CDR3 is 12 amino acids long. The ends were cut back, 6 bases at V and 7 bases at J, with 10 bases in the middle. Per the germline V gene, CDR1 is KGHSH and CDR2 is LQKENI. The data were produced by immunoSEQ multiplex PCR, yet TCRdb's version contains in-frame clones alone and is incomplete. The sample yields 500,000 or so clones, approximately 90% seen once. This sequence joins TRBV18 and TRBJ2-1, with D perhaps TRBD2 (5 bases). The sequence was obtained from a person aged 18 to 59 who received the Ad26.COV2.S COVID-19 vaccine or a placebo. The material sequenced was peripheral blood, taken in a trial of Ad26.COV2.S vaccine versus placebo. CDR3 in amino acids: CASSFGGNEQFF. Written as DNA, the CDR3 is TGTGCCAGCTCCTTCGGAGGAAATGAGCAGTTCTTC.